Detailed here is one T cell receptor (beta chain). The target antigen is unknown. Diagnostic decisions used clinical symptoms, serum thyroxine and TRAb, thyroid ultrasound and orbital computed tomography. Researchers amplified the TCR beta CDR3 regions from RNA transcripts. The HTBI primer set drove a first-round RT-PCR of the TCR CDR3. Using its own MiXCR run on the multiplex PCR reads, TCRdb lists one record per CDR3 protein. Counted here are around 580,000 distinct CDR3 sequences, 46% occurring once; the ten biggest clones make up around 8%. CDR1 and CDR2 (germline): LNHNV, YYDKDF (reference sequence). This CDR3 is built from 18 residues. After removal of 0 bases from V and 5 bases from J, the junction contained 11 bases not matched to a gene. This record comes from a study of T cells in Graves' hyperthyroidism and ophthalmopathy. General observations from the study: Among thyroid clonotypes expanded above 0.001, most also appeared in blood. Onset of ophthalmopathy came a median around 6.5 months after the model predicted it. The authors' 13 V-J model separated ophthalmopathy from stable hyperthyroidism.

Sequences were obtained from peripheral blood or thyroid tissue (not recorded which). The TCR was taken from a woman under 30 with Graves' hyperthyroidism. The rearrangement links TRBV15 to TRBJ2-5; TRBD2 matches 11 bases. The CDR3 DNA is TGTGCCACCAGCAGAGATCGTACTAGCGGGAGTGTCGGGGAGACCCAGTACTTC. Translating it yields CATSRDRTSGSVGETQYF.